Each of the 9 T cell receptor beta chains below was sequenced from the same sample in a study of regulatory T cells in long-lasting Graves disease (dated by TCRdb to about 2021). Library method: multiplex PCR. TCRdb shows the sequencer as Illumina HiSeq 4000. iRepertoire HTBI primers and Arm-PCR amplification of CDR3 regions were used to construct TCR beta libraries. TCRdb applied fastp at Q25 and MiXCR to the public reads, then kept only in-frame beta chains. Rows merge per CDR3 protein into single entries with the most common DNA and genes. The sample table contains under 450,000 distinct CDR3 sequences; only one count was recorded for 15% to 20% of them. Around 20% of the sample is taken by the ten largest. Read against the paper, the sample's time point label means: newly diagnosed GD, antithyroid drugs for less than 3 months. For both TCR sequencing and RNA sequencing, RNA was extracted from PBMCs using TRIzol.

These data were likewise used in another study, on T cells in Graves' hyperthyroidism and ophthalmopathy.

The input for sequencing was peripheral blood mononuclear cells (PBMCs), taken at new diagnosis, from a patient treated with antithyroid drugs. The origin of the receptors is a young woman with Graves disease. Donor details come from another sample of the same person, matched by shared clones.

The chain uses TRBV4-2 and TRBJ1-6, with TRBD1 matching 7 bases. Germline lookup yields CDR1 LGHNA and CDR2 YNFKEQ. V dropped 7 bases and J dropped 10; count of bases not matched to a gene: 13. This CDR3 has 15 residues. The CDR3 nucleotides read TGTGCCAGCACCCAGATGACAGGGCAAGGATCACCCCTCCACTTT. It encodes CASTQMTGQGSPLHF.

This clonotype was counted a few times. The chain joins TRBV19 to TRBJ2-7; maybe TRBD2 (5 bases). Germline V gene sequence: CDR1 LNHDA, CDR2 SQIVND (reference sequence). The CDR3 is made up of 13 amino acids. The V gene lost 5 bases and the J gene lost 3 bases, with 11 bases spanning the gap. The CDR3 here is CASSPGEIYEQYF. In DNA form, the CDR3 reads TGTGCCAGTAGTCCCGGGGAAATCTACGAGCAGTACTTC.

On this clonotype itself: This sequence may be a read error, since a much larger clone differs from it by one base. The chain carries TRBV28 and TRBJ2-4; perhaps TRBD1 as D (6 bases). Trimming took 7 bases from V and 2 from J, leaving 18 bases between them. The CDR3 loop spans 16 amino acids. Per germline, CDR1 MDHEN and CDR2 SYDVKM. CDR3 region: CASKSSGAVTKNIQYF. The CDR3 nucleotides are TGTGCCAGCAAGTCCTCAGGGGCCGTAACCAAAAACATTCAGTACTTC.

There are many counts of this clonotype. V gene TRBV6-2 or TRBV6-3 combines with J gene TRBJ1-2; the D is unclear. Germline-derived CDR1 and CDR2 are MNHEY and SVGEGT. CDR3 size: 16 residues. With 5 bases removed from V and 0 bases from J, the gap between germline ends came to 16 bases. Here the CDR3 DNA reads TGTGCCAGCAGTGAGTCCCTGTCACCCACTAACTATGGCTACACCTTC. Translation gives CASSESLSPTNYGYTF.

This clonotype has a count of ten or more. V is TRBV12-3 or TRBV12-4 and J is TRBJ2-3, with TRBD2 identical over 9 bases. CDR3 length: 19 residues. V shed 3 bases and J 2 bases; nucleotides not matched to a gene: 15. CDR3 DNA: TGTGCCAGCAGTTTGAGGTTTAGTGTAGCGGGAGAAGTCACAGATACGCAGTATTTT. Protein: CASSLRFSVAGEVTDTQYF.

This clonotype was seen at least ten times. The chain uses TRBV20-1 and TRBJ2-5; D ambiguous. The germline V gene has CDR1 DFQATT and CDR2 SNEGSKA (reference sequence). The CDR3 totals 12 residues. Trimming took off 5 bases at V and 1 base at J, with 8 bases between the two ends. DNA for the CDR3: TGCAGTGCTCCCGGGTCCCAAGAGACCCAGTACTTC. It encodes CSAPGSQETQYF.

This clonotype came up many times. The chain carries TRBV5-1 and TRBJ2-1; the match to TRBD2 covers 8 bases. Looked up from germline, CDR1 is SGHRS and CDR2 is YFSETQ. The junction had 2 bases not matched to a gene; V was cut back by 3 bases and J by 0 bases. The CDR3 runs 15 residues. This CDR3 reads CASSSGTSSYNEQFF. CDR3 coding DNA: TGCGCCAGCAGCTCCGGGACTAGCTCCTACAATGAGCAGTTCTTC.

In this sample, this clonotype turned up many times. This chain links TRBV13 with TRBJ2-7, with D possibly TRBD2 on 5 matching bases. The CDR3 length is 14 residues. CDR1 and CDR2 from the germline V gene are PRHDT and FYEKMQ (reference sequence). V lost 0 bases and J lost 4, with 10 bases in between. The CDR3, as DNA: TGTGCCAGCAGCTTAGGACTAGTGGTGTACGAGCAGTACTTC. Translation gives CASSLGLVVYEQYF.

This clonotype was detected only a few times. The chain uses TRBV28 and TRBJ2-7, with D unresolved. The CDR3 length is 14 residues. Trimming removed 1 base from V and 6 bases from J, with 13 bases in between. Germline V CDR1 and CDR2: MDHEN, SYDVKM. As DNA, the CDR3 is TGTGCCAGCAGTTTATTTTCATTGGCCGGCGAGCAGTACTTC. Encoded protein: CASSLFSLAGEQYF. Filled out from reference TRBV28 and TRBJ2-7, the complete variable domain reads DVKVTQSSRYLVKRTGEKVFLECVQDMDHENMFWYRQDPGLGLRLIYFSYDVKMKEKGDIPEGYSVSREKKERFSLILESASTNQTSMYLCASSLFSLAGEQYFGPGTRLTVT.